This T cell receptor beta chain was captured by sequencing in a study of siplizumab effects on memory and regulatory T cells. This clone came up a few times. No antigen is known for it. This CDR3 has 14 amino acids. Trimming cost V 2 bases and J 1 base, with 8 bases left between them. Germline values: CDR1 MNHEY, CDR2 SVGAGI. Study results and caveats: In roughly 75-96% of proliferating CD4+ or CD8+ clones, a naive or memory phenotype could not be assigned.

Coculturing at 37°C lasted under 7 days for the mixed lymphocyte reaction cells. A 1:1 mix was made of stimulator PBMCs labelled with Violet Dye and responder PBMCs labelled with CFSE. Clones were read by immunoSEQ multiplex PCR, and TCRdb kept only the in-frame ones, dropping some. The table lists about 9,600 clones, roughly 46% of them singletons. Sequencing was carried out using CFSE-low (dividing) CD4+ T cells sorted from an allogeneic mixed lymphocyte reaction. The sequence came from a human donor in good health; the cells came from an allogeneic mixed lymphocyte reaction. The V and J genes are TRBV6-5 and TRBJ1-1, with D perhaps matching TRBD1 (5 bases). The CDR3 nucleotides read TGTGCCAGCAGTTACCGGGGGGGGAACACTGAAGCTTTCTTT. Translated, it gives CASSYRGGNTEAFF.